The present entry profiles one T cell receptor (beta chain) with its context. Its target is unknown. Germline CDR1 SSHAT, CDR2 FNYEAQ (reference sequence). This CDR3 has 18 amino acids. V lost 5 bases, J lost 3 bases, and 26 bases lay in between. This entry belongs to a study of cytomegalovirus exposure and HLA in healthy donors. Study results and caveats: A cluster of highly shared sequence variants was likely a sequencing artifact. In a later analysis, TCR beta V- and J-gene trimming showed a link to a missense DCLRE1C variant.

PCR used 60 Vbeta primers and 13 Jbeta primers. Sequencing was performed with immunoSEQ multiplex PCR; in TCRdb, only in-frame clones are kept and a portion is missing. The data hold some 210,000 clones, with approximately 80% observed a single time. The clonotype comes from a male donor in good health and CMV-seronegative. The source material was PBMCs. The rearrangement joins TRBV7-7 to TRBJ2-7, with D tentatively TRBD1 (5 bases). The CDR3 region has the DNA TGTGCCAGCAGCCTGACAGAGATTAGTGGGGCAGAGTACTACGAGCAGTACTTC. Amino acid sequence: CASSLTEISGAEYYEQYF.